These 25 T cell receptor beta chains were all obtained from the same sample, sequenced in a study of T-cell reconstitution after alpha-beta-depleted transplantation in children. TCRbeta library preparation incorporated unique molecular identifiers. MiXCR, applied by TCRdb to the PCR reads, yields one record per CDR3 protein. The sample contains just over 950,000 distinct CDR3 sequences, about 29% of which appear only once. The sample in question was PBMCs, mostly from graft donor cells, obtained 360 days after TCRalphabeta/CD19-depleted stem cell transplant. These receptors all stem from a boy under two years old who had a stem cell transplant for SCID, so the T cells may come from the graft donor.

This chain uses TRBV6-5 with TRBJ2-3; D possibly corresponds to TRBD1 (6 bases). With 0 bases removed from V and 1 base from J, the gap between germline ends came to 8 bases. Germline CDR1 reads MNHEY; CDR2 reads SVGAGI. The CDR3 extends over 15 amino acids. The CDR3 loop reads CASSYSGGRTDTQYF. In nucleotides, the CDR3 is TGTGCCAGCAGTTACTCAGGGGGTCGCACAGATACGCAGTATTTT.

This clonotype was detected once. CDR3: CASSPLKGWSSYEQYF. The CDR3 coding sequence is TGTGCCAGCAGTCCCCTTAAGGGCTGGAGCTCCTACGAGCAGTACTTC. The chain has TRBV27 and TRBJ2-7; no clear D gene. There are 16 residues in the CDR3. CDR1 and CDR2 (germline): MNHEY, SMNVEV (reference sequence). With 5 bases removed from V and 0 bases from J, the gap between germline ends came to 17 bases.

The chain carries TRBV3-1 and TRBJ1-1; 7 bases align to TRBD1. This CDR3 region has 19 residues. The germline CDR1 and CDR2 sequences are LGHDT and YNNKEL (reference sequence). V was clipped by 0 bases and J by 2 bases; unmatched bases: 15. The CDR3 region is CASSQEGDSRLQDNTEAFF. The CDR3 DNA sequence: TGTGCCAGCAGCCAAGAAGGGGACAGTAGGTTACAGGATAACACTGAAGCTTTCTTT. Looking up the rest from reference TRBV3-1 and TRBJ1-1 gives the full variable domain: DTAVSQTPKYLVTQMGNDKSIKCEQNLGHDTMYWYKQDSKKFLKIMFSYNNKELIINETVPNRFSPKSPDKAHLNLHINSLELGDSAVYFCASSQEGDSRLQDNTEAFFGQGTRLTVV.

In this sample, this clonotype turned up a few times. This sequence joins TRBV10-1 and TRBJ2-3; the D is unclear. CDR3 length: 16 amino acids. Germline CDR1 and CDR2: WNHNN and SYGVQD (reference sequence). V lost 0 bases and J 4 bases, leaving 14 bases between the germline ends. The CDR3 spells CASSESVYPTADTQYF. For the CDR3, the DNA is TGCGCCAGCAGTGAGTCGGTCTACCCGACTGCAGATACGCAGTATTTT.

This clonotype was observed many times. Here the CDR3 DNA reads TGTGCCAGCAGCCCCCGACAGGGGAACACTGAAGCTTTCTTT. Its protein is CASSPRQGNTEAFF. This chain joins TRBV3-1 and TRBJ1-1; 7 bases are shared with TRBD1. Germline-derived CDR1 and CDR2 are LGHDT and YNNKEL (reference sequence). V shed 4 bases, J shed 1 base, and the junction held 3 bases outside the gene matches. The CDR3 sequence is 14 residues long.

The J gene is TRBJ2-5, the V gene TRBV24-1, with D perhaps given as TRBD1 or TRBD2 (5 bases each). V was trimmed by 0 bases and J by 7 bases, leaving 17 bases between them. Germline CDR1 and CDR2: KGHDR and SFDVKD. The CDR3 is 16 residues long. CDR3 loop: CATSDLPSGQRGTQYF. The CDR3 region has the DNA TGTGCCACCAGTGATTTGCCTTCGGGGCAGCGAGGGACCCAGTACTTC.

The chain is built from TRBV6-5 and TRBJ1-1, with 9 bases aligning to TRBD1. The V gene's germline CDR1 is MNHEY and CDR2 SVGAGI. CDR3 length: 15 amino acids. With 5 bases clipped from V and 3 bases from J, the junction kept 7 bases outside the gene matches. The DNA of the CDR3 is TGTGCCAGCAGTACAGGGGGCCCCAGGGACACTGAAGCTTTCTTT. It is translated as CASSTGGPRDTEAFF.

The chain is built from TRBV4-3 and TRBJ2-1; D is unclear. The V end was cut by 4 bases, the J end by 0 bases, with 7 bases between. CDR3 size: 14 residues. Per the germline V gene, CDR1 is LGHNA and CDR2 is YSLEER. In DNA form, the CDR3 reads TGCGCCAGCAGCCGGGAAGGCTCCTACAATGAGCAGTTCTTC. It translates to CASSREGSYNEQFF.

The genes are TRBV12-3 or TRBV12-4 and TRBJ2-7, with 7 positions matching TRBD1. This CDR3 has 15 amino acids. Trimming cost V 6 bases and J 0 bases; bases outside gene matches: 8. The CDR3 DNA sequence: TGTGCCAGCAGCCTCATCGGGACAGTCTCCTACGAGCAGTACTTC. Translation gives CASSLIGTVSYEQYF.

The chain carries TRBV6-8 and TRBJ2-3; 14 positions match TRBD2. V gave up 7 bases and J gave up 3 bases; unmatched junction bases: 12. The length of the CDR3 is 18 residues. The V gene's germline CDR1 is MNHGY and CDR2 SAAAGT. The CDR3 loop is CASNPAGTSGGPTDTQYF. The CDR3 DNA reads TGTGCCAGCAATCCCGCCGGGACTAGCGGGGGACCTACAGATACGCAGTATTTT.

The chain carries TRBV20-1 and TRBJ2-3; TRBD2 aligns across 10 bases. Looked up from germline, CDR1 is DFQATT and CDR2 is SNEGSKA (reference sequence). This CDR3 spans 14 amino acids. After removal of 3 bases from V and 8 bases from J, the junction contained 8 bases not matched to a gene. CDR3 DNA: TGCAGTGCTAGGGCTAGCGGGAGTACAACTACGCAGTATTTT. Translated, it gives CSARASGSTTTQYF.

The rearrangement uses TRBV5-6 and TRBJ2-7, with D maybe TRBD1 (5 bases). In germline, CDR1 is SGHDT, CDR2 YYEEEE. V gave up 2 bases and J gave up 6 bases, with 9 bases separating them. The CDR3 has 12 residues. The CDR3 DNA reads TGTGCCAGCAGCTTTGAAGGGGCCGAGCAGTACTTC. Protein product: CASSFEGAEQYF.

The gene calls are TRBV10-3 and TRBJ1-1; tentatively, D is TRBD1 (5 bases). The V and J ends lost 4 bases and 5 bases respectively, with 14 bases between them. CDR3 length: 14 residues. Per germline, CDR1 ENHRY and CDR2 SYGVKD. The CDR3 region has the DNA TGTGCCATCAGTGTTGGGGGATTAAAAACTGAAGCTTTCTTT. Residues: CAISVGGLKTEAFF.

The genes are TRBV7-2 and TRBJ1-2; a weak D match, TRBD1 (5 bases). V lost 1 base to trimming and J lost 5 bases, with 14 bases between them. Germline assignment: CDR1 SGHTA and CDR2 FQGNSA. The CDR3 consists of 15 residues. CDR3 sequence (DNA): TGTGCCAGCAGCTTAGGTCCGGGGCCGGGATATGGCTACACCTTC. Translation: CASSLGPGPGYGYTF.

In this sample, this clonotype turned up many times. This chain links TRBV7-8 with TRBJ2-6; TRBD1 might be the D (6 bases). Germline V gives CDR1 SGHVS, CDR2 FQNEAQ. The CDR3 loop spans 20 amino acids. V dropped 0 bases and J dropped 0 bases, with 18 bases sitting between them. The CDR3 bases are TGTGCCAGCAGCTTAGCGTCAGGGGCTACTGTTATCTCTGGGGCCAACGTCCTGACTTTC. It is translated as CASSLASGATVISGANVLTF.

The chain employs TRBV2 and TRBJ2-2; no reliable D call. CDR3 length equals 14 residues. The germline CDR1 and CDR2 sequences are SNHLY and FYNNEI. V dropped 6 bases and J dropped 7 bases, with 15 bases sitting between them. The CDR3 DNA sequence: TGTGCCAGCAGCCCCCTACTCCTCGGCGGGGAGCTGTTTTTT. Amino acid sequence: CASSPLLLGGELFF.

The V call is TRBV6-2 or TRBV6-3, the J call TRBJ2-1; TRBD2 agrees at 7 bases. V was pared by 9 bases and J by 1 base, with 6 bases of the junction left unmatched. CDR3 length: 14 residues. Germline CDR1 reads MNHEY; CDR2 reads SVGEGT. CDR3 loop: CASQRGLSYNEQFF. CDR3 nucleotides: TGTGCCAGTCAGCGGGGCCTGTCCTACAATGAGCAGTTCTTC.

This clonotype has more than one count but fewer than ten. The genes are TRBV5-6 and TRBJ1-1; D is ambiguous. This CDR3 comprises 13 residues. Looked up from germline, CDR1 is SGHDT and CDR2 is YYEEEE. The V end was cut by 6 bases, the J end by 1 base, with 10 bases between. CDR3 protein: CASKQSPNTEAFF. In DNA form, the CDR3 reads TGTGCCAGCAAACAGTCCCCGAACACTGAAGCTTTCTTT.

The chain joins TRBV12-3 or TRBV12-4 to TRBJ2-1; D is perhaps TRBD2 (6 bases). The CDR3 length is 13 residues. The ends were cut back, 6 bases at V and 7 bases at J, with 13 bases in the middle. In DNA form, the CDR3 reads TGTGCCAGCAGACCCGCGGCGGGGAATGAGCAGTTCTTC. Protein: CASRPAAGNEQFF.

This chain connects TRBV6-1 to TRBJ1-6; D ambiguous. Trimming cost V 7 bases and J 9 bases, with 10 bases left between them. The CDR3 length is 12 residues. Germline V gene lookup returns CDR1 MNHNS and CDR2 SASEGT. In DNA form, the CDR3 reads TGTGCCAGCAATCCGGAATTTTCACCCCTCCACTTT. Translated: CASNPEFSPLHF.

The rearrangement uses TRBV28 and TRBJ2-7; no reliable D call. The V end lost 2 bases, the J end lost 3 bases, and 8 bases lay between the germline ends. The CDR3 has 13 amino acids. Germline V lookup: CDR1 MDHEN, CDR2 SYDVKM. For the CDR3, the DNA is TGTGCCAGCAGTTTAGATCAGTTCTACGAGCAGTACTTC. Translated, it gives CASSLDQFYEQYF.

This clonotype has more than one count but fewer than ten. This sequence joins TRBV9 and TRBJ2-3; possible D gene TRBD2, 7 bases. Germline-derived CDR1 and CDR2 are SGDLS and YYNGEE. With 4 bases removed from V and 8 bases from J, the gap between germline ends came to 14 bases. The CDR3 loop spans 13 amino acids. In nucleotides, the CDR3 is TGTGCCAGCAGCCGAAAGGGGGGGCCTACGCAGTATTTT. Translation: CASSRKGGPTQYF.

In its sample, this clonotype was seen a few times. The chain couples TRBV20-1 to TRBJ1-1, with D perhaps matching TRBD1 (6 bases). The V gene's germline CDR1 is DFQATT and CDR2 SNEGSKA (reference sequence). V was trimmed by 3 bases and J by 1 base, leaving 9 bases between them. This CDR3 region has 13 residues. CDR3 sequence: CSARDSSNTEAFF. CDR3 nucleotide sequence: TGCAGTGCTAGGGACAGTTCGAACACTGAAGCTTTCTTT.

This clonotype was seen a handful of times. The gene calls are TRBV6-1 and TRBJ1-2, with 9 nucleotides matching TRBD1. Germline V gives CDR1 MNHNS, CDR2 SASEGT. CDR3 length equals 14 residues. Unmatched junction bases numbered 10, after V lost 10 bases and J lost 4 bases. DNA of the CDR3: TGTGCCACCGCCGTCCGGGACAGGGCCTATGGCTACACCTTC. Translating gives CATAVRDRAYGYTF.

This rearrangement joins TRBV9 to TRBJ1-2; no clear D gene. Trimming shortened V by 2 bases and J by 0 bases, and 17 bases separated the two germline ends. The length of the CDR3 is 17 residues. Germline V gene data show CDR1 as SGDLS and CDR2 as YYNGEE. CDR3 amino acids: CASSVRPSDQANYGYTF. Here the CDR3 DNA reads TGTGCCAGCAGCGTTCGTCCCTCCGATCAAGCTAACTATGGCTACACCTTC.